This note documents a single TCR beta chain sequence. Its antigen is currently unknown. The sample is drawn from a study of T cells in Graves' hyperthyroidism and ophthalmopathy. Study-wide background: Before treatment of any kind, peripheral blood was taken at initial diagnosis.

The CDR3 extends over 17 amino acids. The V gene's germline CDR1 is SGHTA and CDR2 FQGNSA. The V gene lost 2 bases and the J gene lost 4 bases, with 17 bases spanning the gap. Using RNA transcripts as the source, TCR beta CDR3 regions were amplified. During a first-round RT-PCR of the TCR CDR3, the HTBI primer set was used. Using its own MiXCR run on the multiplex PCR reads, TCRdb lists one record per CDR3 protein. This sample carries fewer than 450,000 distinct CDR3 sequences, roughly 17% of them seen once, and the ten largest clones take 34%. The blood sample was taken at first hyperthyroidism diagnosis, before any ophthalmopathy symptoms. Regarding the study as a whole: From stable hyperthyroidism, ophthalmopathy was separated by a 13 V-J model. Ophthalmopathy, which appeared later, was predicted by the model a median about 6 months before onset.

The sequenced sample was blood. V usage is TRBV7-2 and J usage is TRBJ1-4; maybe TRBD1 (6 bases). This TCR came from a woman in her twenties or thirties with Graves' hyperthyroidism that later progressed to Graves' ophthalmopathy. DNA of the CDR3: TGTGCCAGCAGCTTAATCGCAGGGGACCCCATTAATGAAAAACTGTTTTTT. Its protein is CASSLIAGDPINEKLFF.